This T cell receptor beta chain comes out of a study of T cell repertoires in cytomegalovirus infection. Whole-study findings and limits: HLA-C-restricted TCR beta clonotypes specific for CMV led the ex vivo response.

Details on this clonotype: Its antigen is not known.

The CDR3 is 16 residues long. Germline V gene lookup returns CDR1 ENHRY and CDR2 SYGVKD. The V gene end was trimmed by 3 bases and the J gene end by 3 bases; junction bases not matched to a gene: 9. TCRdb re-analysed the reads in MiXCR, keeping a single row per CDR3 protein. The sample lists hundreds of thousands of distinct CDR3 sequences, around 30% occurring once. J is TRBJ2-7 and V is TRBV10-3; TRBD2 matches 9 bases. The TCR was taken from a human donor in good health (CMV status not recorded). Some clones in this sample may be carry-over from other donors' samples. Material: cultured PBMCs, obtained from culture after CMV antigen stimulation. This CDR3 is CAISDFPGLAGYEQYF. As DNA, the CDR3 is TGTGCCATCAGTGATTTTCCGGGACTAGCCGGCTACGAGCAGTACTTC.